The source of this TCR beta chain is a study of Graves' ophthalmopathy and Graves' hyperthyroidism. Certain patients were not enrolled. These were patients with other autoimmune diseases, uncontrolled infections, pregnancy or lactation. The CDR3 has 17 residues. Deletions cut 6 bases from V and 3 bases from J, with 24 bases between. The germline CDR1 and CDR2 sequences are SGDLS and YYNGEE. RNA transcripts provided the template for amplifying TCR beta CDR3 regions. RT-PCR in the first round used HTBI primers; a second-round multiplex PCR followed. TCRdb re-called the multiplex PCR reads with MiXCR, one entry per CDR3 protein. The sample has fewer than 70,000 distinct CDR3 sequences; less than 65% are singletons.

Sequencing input: peripheral blood. This TCR was sampled from an adult woman with Graves' ophthalmopathy. The chain combines TRBV9 with TRBJ1-1, with D unresolved. DNA for the CDR3: TGTGCCAGCACCCTGCGCGCGGTGAATTTAGGATACACTGAAGCTTTCTTT. It codes for CASTLRAVNLGYTEAFF.